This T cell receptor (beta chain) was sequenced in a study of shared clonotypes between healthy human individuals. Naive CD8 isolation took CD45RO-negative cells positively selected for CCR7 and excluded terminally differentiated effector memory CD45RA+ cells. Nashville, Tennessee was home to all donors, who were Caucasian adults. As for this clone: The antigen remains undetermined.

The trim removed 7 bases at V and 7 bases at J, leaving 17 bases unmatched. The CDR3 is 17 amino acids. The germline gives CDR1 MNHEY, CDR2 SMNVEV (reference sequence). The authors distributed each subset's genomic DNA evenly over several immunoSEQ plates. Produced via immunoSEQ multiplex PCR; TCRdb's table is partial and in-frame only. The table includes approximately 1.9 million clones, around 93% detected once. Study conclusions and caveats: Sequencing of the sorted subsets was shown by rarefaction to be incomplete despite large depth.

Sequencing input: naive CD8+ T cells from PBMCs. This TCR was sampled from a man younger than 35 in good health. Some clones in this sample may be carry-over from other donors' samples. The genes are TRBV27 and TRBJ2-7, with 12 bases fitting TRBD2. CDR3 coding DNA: TGTGCCAGCATCCAATCCCTAGCGGGAGGGAATCGGTGGGAGCAGTACTTC. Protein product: CASIQSLAGGNRWEQYF.